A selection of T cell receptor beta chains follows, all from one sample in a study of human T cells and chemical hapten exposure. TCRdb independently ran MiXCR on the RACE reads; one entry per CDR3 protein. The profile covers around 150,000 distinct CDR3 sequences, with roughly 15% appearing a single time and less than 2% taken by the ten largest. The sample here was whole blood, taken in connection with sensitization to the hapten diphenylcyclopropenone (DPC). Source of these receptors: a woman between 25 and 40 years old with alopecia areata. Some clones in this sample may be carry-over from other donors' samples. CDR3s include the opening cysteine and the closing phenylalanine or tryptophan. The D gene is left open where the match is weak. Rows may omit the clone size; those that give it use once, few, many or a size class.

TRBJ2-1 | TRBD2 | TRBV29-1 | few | CSVGLAGVNEQFF | TGCAGCGTTGGACTAGCGGGAGTCAATGAGCAGTTCTTC
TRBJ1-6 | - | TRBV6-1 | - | CASWGIRGSPLHF | TGTGCCAGCTGGGGGATTCGGGGTTCACCCCTCCACTTT
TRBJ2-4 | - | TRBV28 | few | CASSPAGGKNIQYF | TGTGCCAGCAGCCCGGCCGGGGGCAAAAACATTCAGTACTTC
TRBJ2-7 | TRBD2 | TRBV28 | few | CASSLPGLAGKTEQYF | TGTGCCAGCAGTTTACCTGGACTAGCGGGAAAGACCGAGCAGTACTTC
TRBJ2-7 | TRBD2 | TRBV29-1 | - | CSAKAGTYEQYF | TGCAGCGCCAAAGCGGGAACCTACGAGCAGTACTTC
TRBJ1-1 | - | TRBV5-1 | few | CASMIGSVNTEAFF | TGCGCCAGCATGATTGGCAGTGTGAACACTGAAGCTTTCTTT
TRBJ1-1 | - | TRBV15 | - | CATSRDTLVNRDAFF | TGTGCCACCAGCAGAGATACTTTGGTGAATAGGGACGCTTTCTTT
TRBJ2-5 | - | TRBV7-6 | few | CASSLGTETQYF | TGTGCCAGCAGCTTAGGAACAGAGACCCAGTACTTC
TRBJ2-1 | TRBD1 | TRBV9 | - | CASSLAGTGGDEQFF | TGTGCCAGCAGCCTCGCCGGGACAGGGGGCGATGAGCAGTTCTTC
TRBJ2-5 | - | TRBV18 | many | CASSPGVKETQYF | TGTGCCAGCTCACCAGGGGTAAAAGAGACCCAGTACTTC
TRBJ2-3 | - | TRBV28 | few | CASSTGLGTDTQYF | TGTGCCAGCAGTACGGGACTGGGGACAGATACGCAGTATTTT
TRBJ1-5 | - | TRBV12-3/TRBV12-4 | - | CASSPTEESGQPQHF | TGTGCCAGCAGTCCTACGGAGGAATCGGGACAGCCCCAGCATTTT
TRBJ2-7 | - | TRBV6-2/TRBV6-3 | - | CASSSTTTGQYF | TGTGCCAGCAGTTCAACTACGACTGGGCAGTACTTC
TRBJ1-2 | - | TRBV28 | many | CASSLLVAGNYGYTF | TGTGCCAGCAGTTTATTAGTAGCAGGGAACTATGGCTACACCTTC
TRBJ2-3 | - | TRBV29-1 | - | CSGGATDTQYF | TGCAGTGGGGGGGCCACAGATACGCAGTATTTT
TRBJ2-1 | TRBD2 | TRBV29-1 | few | CSAAGGSSYNEQFF | TGCAGCGCTGCTGGCGGGAGCTCCTACAATGAGCAGTTCTTC
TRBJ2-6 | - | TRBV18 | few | CASSPSGGANVLTF | TGTGCCAGCTCACCATCGGGAGGGGCCAACGTCCTGACTTTC
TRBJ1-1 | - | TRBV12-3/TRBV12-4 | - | CASSLMAGGTEAFF | TGTGCCAGCAGTTTAATGGCGGGGGGCACTGAAGCTTTCTTT
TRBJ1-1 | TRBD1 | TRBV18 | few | CASSRDSLSTEAFF | TGTGCCAGCTCACGGGACAGTCTGAGCACTGAAGCTTTCTTT
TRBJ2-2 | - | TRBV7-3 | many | CASSLLGIEGTGELFF | TGTGCCAGCAGCTTACTGGGCATTGAGGGCACCGGGGAGCTGTTTTTT
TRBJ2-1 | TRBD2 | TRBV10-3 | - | CAISVKTSGGDNEQFF | TGTGCCATCAGTGTTAAGACTAGCGGGGGGGACAATGAGCAGTTCTTC
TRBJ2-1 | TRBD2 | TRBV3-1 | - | CASSQGTGGPYEQFF | TGTGCCAGCAGCCAAGGTACGGGGGGGCCGTATGAGCAGTTCTTC
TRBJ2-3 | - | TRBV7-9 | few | CASSSLLRAPDTQYF | TGTGCCAGCAGCTCCCTCCTGCGGGCCCCAGATACGCAGTATTTT
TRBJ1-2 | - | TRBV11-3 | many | CASSSPAGSGYTF | TGTGCCAGCAGCTCCCCGGCAGGGAGTGGCTACACCTTC
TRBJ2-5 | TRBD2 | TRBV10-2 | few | CASNGRAGWQETQYF | TGCGCCAGCAATGGGAGGGCGGGGTGGCAAGAGACCCAGTACTTC
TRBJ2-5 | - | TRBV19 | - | CASSPGGGFETQYF | TGTGCCAGTAGTCCTGGGGGGGGCTTCGAGACCCAGTACTTC
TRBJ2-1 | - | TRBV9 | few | CASRGVTNEQFF | TGTGCCAGCAGGGGTGTAACGAATGAGCAGTTCTTC
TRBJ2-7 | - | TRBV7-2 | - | CASSPTWGGGEQYF | TGTGCCAGCAGCCCAACTTGGGGTGGCGGCGAGCAGTACTTC
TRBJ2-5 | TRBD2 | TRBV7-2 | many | CASSLVAGEETQYF | TGTGCCAGCAGCTTAGTTGCGGGGGAAGAGACCCAGTACTTC
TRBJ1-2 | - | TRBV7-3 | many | CASSFGAGDGYTF | TGTGCCAGCAGCTTTGGGGCAGGCGATGGCTACACCTTC
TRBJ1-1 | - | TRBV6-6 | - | CASSDTAAFF | TGTGCCAGCAGCGACACAGCGGCTTTCTTT
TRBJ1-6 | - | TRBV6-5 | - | CASSPNRWISPLHF | TGTGCCAGCAGTCCCAACAGGTGGATTAGCCCCCTCCACTTT
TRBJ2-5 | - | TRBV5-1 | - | CASSLGSGRETQYF | TGCGCCAGCAGCTTGGGTAGCGGTCGCGAGACCCAGTACTTC
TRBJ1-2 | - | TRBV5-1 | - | CASSFGGIANYGYTF | TGCGCCAGCAGCTTTGGGGGTATAGCTAACTATGGCTACACCTTC
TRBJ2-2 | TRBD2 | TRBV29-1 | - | CSVEDSGGYTGELFF | TGCAGCGTTGAAGATAGCGGGGGATACACCGGGGAGCTGTTTTTT
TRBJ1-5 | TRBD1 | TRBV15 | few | CATSKGAYGNQPQHF | TGTGCCACCAGCAAGGGGGCCTACGGCAATCAGCCCCAGCATTTT
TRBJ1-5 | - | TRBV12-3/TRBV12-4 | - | CASSFNRGGRQPQHF | TGTGCCAGCAGTTTTAATCGCGGGGGTAGACAGCCCCAGCATTTT
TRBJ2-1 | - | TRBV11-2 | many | CASSLAAASYNEQFF | TGTGCCAGCAGCTTAGCGGCCGCCTCCTACAATGAGCAGTTCTTC
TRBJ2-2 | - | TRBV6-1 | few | CASSEANTGELFF | TGTGCCAGCAGTGAAGCGAACACCGGGGAGCTGTTTTTT
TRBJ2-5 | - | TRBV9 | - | CASSVAPLSETQYF | TGTGCCAGCAGCGTAGCACCTCTGTCAGAGACCCAGTACTTC
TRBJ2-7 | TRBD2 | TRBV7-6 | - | CASSLGVGTSGSYEQYF | TGTGCCAGCAGCTTAGGGGTCGGGACTAGCGGGAGTTACGAGCAGTACTTC
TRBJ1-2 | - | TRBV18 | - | CASSPPTSGVEGYGYTF | TGTGCCAGCTCACCGCCGACGTCAGGGGTTGAGGGCTATGGCTACACCTTC
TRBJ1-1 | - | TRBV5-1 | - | CASSLAGQTATEAFF | TGCGCCAGCAGCTTGGCCGGACAGACAGCCACTGAAGCTTTCTTT
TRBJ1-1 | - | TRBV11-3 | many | CASSLTAGTEAFF | TGTGCCAGCAGCTTAACGGCGGGCACTGAAGCTTTCTTT
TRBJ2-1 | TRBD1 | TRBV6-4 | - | CASSGGTGTEQFF | TGTGCCAGCAGTGGGGGGACAGGGACTGAGCAGTTCTTC
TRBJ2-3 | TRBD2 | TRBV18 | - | CASSPLGLAATDTQYF | TGTGCCAGCTCACCCCTGGGACTAGCGGCCACAGATACGCAGTATTTT
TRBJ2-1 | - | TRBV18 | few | CASSPEGPSVAEQFF | TGTGCCAGCTCACCAGAGGGCCCTTCTGTGGCTGAGCAGTTCTTC
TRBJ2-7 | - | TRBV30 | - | CAWNRGTYEQYF | TGTGCCTGGAACCGGGGAACCTACGAGCAGTACTTC
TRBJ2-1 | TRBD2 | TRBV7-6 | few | CASSLVRGAGGYSYNEQFF | TGTGCCAGCAGCTTAGTTCGGGGAGCGGGAGGCTACTCCTACAATGAGCAGTTCTTC
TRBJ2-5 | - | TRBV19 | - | CASSVGVWETQYF | TGTGCCAGTAGCGTAGGAGTCTGGGAGACCCAGTACTTC
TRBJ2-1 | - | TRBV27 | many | CASSFRDEQFF | TGTGCCAGCAGTTTTCGGGATGAGCAGTTCTTC
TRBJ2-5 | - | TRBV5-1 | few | CASSPSGRQETQYF | TGCGCCAGCAGCCCGTCCGGCCGGCAAGAGACCCAGTACTTC
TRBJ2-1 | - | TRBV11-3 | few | CASSRSAGAGSYNEQFF | TGTGCCAGCAGCCGTTCTGCGGGGGCCGGCTCCTACAATGAGCAGTTCTTC